This TCR beta chain is drawn from a study of T cell changes during pregnancy in multiple sclerosis. Assay: immunoSEQ multiplex PCR; the TCRdb copy retains only in-frame clones and omits some. Here the sample spans under 80,000 clones, 80% to 95% being singletons. The V gene's germline CDR1 is SGHVS and CDR2 FQNEAQ. There are 13 residues in the CDR3. V was cut by 10 bases and J by 5 bases, with 17 bases left in between. This TCR was recovered from a female donor with multiple sclerosis, enrolled in a pregnancy study. V usage is TRBV7-8 and J usage is TRBJ1-2; D might be TRBD1 (5 bases). The source material was peripheral blood, sampled in the second trimester of pregnancy. This CDR3 reads CATAGDRMYGYTF. The CDR3 DNA reads TGTGCCACAGCGGGCGACAGAATGTATGGCTACACCTTC.